This T cell receptor (beta chain) stems from a study of OX40 agonist ivuxolimab in advanced cancers. About the full investigation: Ivuxolimab was a fully human IgG2 agonistic monoclonal antibody targeting the costimulatory receptor OX40 (CD134). Intravenous ivuxolimab was administered to patients every 2 weeks at six dose levels: 0.01, 0.1, 0.3, 1.5, 3 and 10 mg/kg. Among the roughly 50 dose-escalation patients, roughly 20 had hepatocellular carcinoma, 15 or so melanoma, 9 renal cell carcinoma and 9 head and neck cancer. In the dose-escalation cohort, 82.7% of patients were male, and the mean age was approximately 60 years, with a range of roughly 20 to 79. Patients were allowed to have had prior anti-PD-1, anti-PD-L1 or anti-CTLA-4 therapy, and 40% to 45% of the dose-escalation patients had previously received checkpoint inhibitors. Partial responses occurred in three dose-escalation patients: two with cutaneous melanoma and one with hepatocellular carcinoma. The point of sequencing TCRbeta in the periphery was to test whether ivuxolimab changed TCR sequence diversity and drove clonal T-cell expansion. The paper describes the monotherapy dose-escalation part (N of about 55 patients) of the phase I trial of ivuxolimab.

To sequence the TCRbeta CDR3 region, genomic DNA was isolated from the sorted cells. The immunoSEQ Assay was used for sequencing of TCRbeta CDR3 regions. In its TCRdb copy, this immuneACCESS table keeps in-frame sequences only and misses some clones. Where compared with another copy, unresolved V genes explain less than half of these, and the others have no known cause. The sample contains 90,000 to 100,000 clones, more than 85% of them found a single time. The ten largest make up about 0.82% of the sample. Points the paper makes about the study in general: Low levels of normalized T-cell clonal expansion were also seen in some patients who did not respond. At doses of 0.1 to 3.0 mg/kg, clonal expansion of both CD4+ and CD8+ blood T cells was observed from baseline to week 6. Partial responders in the 0.1-3.0 mg/kg groups had among the lowest normalized peripheral clonal expansion, especially among CD8+ T cells. The antigen specificity of the peripheral T cells that underwent clonal expansion was not determined. After ivuxolimab, CD8+ T cells had more expanded clones than CD4+ T cells on average.

CDR1 and CDR2, per the germline V gene, are SGHTA and FQGNSA. The junction carries 16 bases between V and J, which are trimmed by 4 bases and 4 bases respectively. The CDR3 measures 16 amino acids from cysteine to phenylalanine. Just CDR3 DNA is preserved here, 48 bases in frame from base 1. The trial excluded patients who had a history of autoimmune disease or who were on systemic immunosuppression. Peripheral blood for TCR sequencing was drawn from every dose cohort at baseline, at cycle 4 day 1 and at cycle 7 day 1. Samples came from an open-label, multicenter, first-in-human phase I dose-escalation trial of ivuxolimab. The trial enrolled adults with locally advanced or metastatic head and neck squamous cell, hepatocellular, melanoma or renal cell carcinoma. CD4+ and CD8+ T cells were sorted separately from peripheral blood before TCR sequencing. Regarding this clone: What antigen it recognizes has not been identified. Base qualities were left out, and no much larger clone turns up one base away.

The sequence links TRBV7-2 to TRBJ1-4, and perhaps TRBD1 as D gene, on 6 matching bases. The specimen comprised CD4+ or CD8+ T cells sorted from blood, sampled in a trial of the OX40 agonist ivuxolimab. This receptor was obtained from an adult with an advanced solid tumor such as melanoma, head and neck, liver or kidney cancer. This receptor carries the CDR3 CASSSRQVGSNEKLFF. The nucleotide sequence is TGTGCCAGCAGCTCCCGACAGGTTGGGAGTAATGAAAAACTGTTTTTT.